This T cell receptor beta chain was observed in a study of regulatory T cells in long-lasting Graves disease. General study points: Fewer public clonotypes were shared by new patients (over 950) than by persistent patients (2,741).

Arm-PCR of CDR3 regions with iRepertoire HTBI primers generated TCR beta libraries. From the multiplex PCR reads, TCRdb called clonotypes with MiXCR, one entry per CDR3 protein. The sample consists of around 480,000 distinct CDR3 sequences, more than 15% of them appearing once. Documented time point: newly diagnosed GD, antithyroid drugs for less than 3 months. There was RNA extracted from PBMCs, and the TCR library was made from it. The table lists this clonotype with many counts. What it recognizes is unknown. A further study also used this sample, focusing on T cells in Graves' hyperthyroidism and ophthalmopathy. That work adds: Any patient presenting with uncontrolled infection, other autoimmune disease, pregnancy or lactation was left out. Primed by the HTBI set, a first-round RT-PCR was run on the TCR CDR3.

The sample in question was peripheral blood mononuclear cells (PBMCs), obtained at new diagnosis, from a patient treated with antithyroid drugs. This receptor was taken from a woman aged 35 to 59 with Graves disease.

CDR3 bases: TGTGCCAGCTCACTGGAGTGGACTGAAGCTTTCTTT. Amino acids: CASSLEWTEAFF. The rearrangement links TRBV18 to TRBJ1-1; no reliable D call. The germline V gene encodes CDR1 KGHSH and CDR2 LQKENI. V lost 4 bases to trimming and J lost 5 bases, with 8 bases between them. CDR3 length: 12 amino acids.